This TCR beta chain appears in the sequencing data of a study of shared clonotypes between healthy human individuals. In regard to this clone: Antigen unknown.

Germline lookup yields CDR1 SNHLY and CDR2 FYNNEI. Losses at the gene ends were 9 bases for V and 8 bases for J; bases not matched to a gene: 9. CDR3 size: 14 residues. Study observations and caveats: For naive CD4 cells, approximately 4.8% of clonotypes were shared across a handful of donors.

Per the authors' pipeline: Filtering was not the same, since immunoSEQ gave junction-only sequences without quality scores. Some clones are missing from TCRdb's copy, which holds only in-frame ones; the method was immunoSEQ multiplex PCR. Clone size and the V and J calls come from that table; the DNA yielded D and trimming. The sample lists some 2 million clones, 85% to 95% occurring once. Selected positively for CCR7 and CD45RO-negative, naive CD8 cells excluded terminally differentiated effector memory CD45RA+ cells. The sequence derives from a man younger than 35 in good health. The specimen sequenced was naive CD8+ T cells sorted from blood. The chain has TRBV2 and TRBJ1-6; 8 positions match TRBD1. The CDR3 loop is CASRQGSGHSPLHF. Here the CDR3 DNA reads TGTGCCAGTCGACAGGGGTCAGGCCATTCACCCCTCCACTTT.